This TCR beta chain was identified during a study of T-cell reconstitution after alpha-beta-depleted transplantation in children. Study observations and caveats: One year post-transplant, T-cell counts and diversity were largely derived from T cells produced anew. At day 60, the high TCRbeta diversity found in some patients originated from recipient T cells and thymic progenitors that had survived. About two months after transplant, alpha-beta T cells reportedly came from several hundred expanded graft clones.

Trimming pared 0 bases from V and 5 bases from J, leaving 19 bases between. The germline V gene encodes CDR1 SGHRS and CDR2 YFSETQ. CDR3 size: 17 residues. Library preparation (for TCRbeta) was performed with unique molecular identifiers. TCRdb independently ran MiXCR on the PCR reads; one entry per CDR3 protein. The data show 280,000 or so distinct CDR3 sequences, around a tenth seen once. This clonotype was recorded at least ten times. Antigen specificity is unknown. The receptor's source is a male patient under 10 years old who had a stem cell transplant for chronic granulomatous disease, so the T cells may come from the graft donor. The source material was peripheral blood, sampled 180 days after TCRalphabeta/CD19-depleted stem cell transplant. The rearrangement joins TRBV5-1 to TRBJ2-3; D call uncertain. CDR3 region: CASSLGLTGRLLDTQYF. Written as DNA, the CDR3 is TGCGCCAGCAGCTTGGGCCTCACGGGTCGGCTACTAGATACGCAGTATTTT.